The 30 T cell receptor beta chains in this list originate from one sample, sequenced in a study of T cell changes during pregnancy in multiple sclerosis (dated 2019 in TCRdb). Receptor libraries were prepared by the immunoSEQ multiplex PCR assay. In its TCRdb copy, this immuneACCESS table keeps in-frame sequences only and misses some clones. Where compared with another copy, unresolved V genes explain less than half of these, and the others have no known cause. The sample table lists about 73,000 clones, 85% to 95% of them with a count of one. The ten biggest clones cover over 2.5% of the sample. Material: peripheral blood, obtained in the third trimester of pregnancy. Every receptor here comes from a female donor in good health, enrolled as a control in a pregnancy study.

This chain uses TRBV25-1 with TRBJ1-6; 7 positions agree with TRBD1. Germline V gene lookup returns CDR1 MGHDK and CDR2 SYGVNS. CDR3 size: 15 residues. Trimming removed 1 base from V and 9 bases from J; junction bases left unmatched: 6. The CDR3 region is CASSEFHRGGSPLHF. In DNA, the CDR3 is TGTGCCAGCAGTGAATTCCACAGGGGAGGTTCACCCCTCCACTTT.

The chain combines TRBV15 with TRBJ1-3; D unresolved. Deletions cut 1 base from V and 0 bases from J, with 4 bases between. This CDR3 comprises 14 residues. CDR1 and CDR2 (germline): LNHNV, YYDKDF (reference sequence). The CDR3 is CATSRVLSGNTIYF. DNA for the CDR3: TGTGCCACCAGCAGAGTTCTCTCTGGAAACACCATATATTTT.

V gene TRBV9 combines with J gene TRBJ2-7; 7 bases are a match to TRBD2. Trimming at V came to 3 bases and at J to 6 bases, leaving 9 bases not matched to a gene. Germline V lookup: CDR1 SGDLS, CDR2 YYNGEE. This CDR3 is built from 14 residues. For the CDR3, the DNA is TGTGCCAGCAGCGCAACTAGCGACGGGCTCGAGCAGTACTTC. Protein sequence: CASSATSDGLEQYF.

V is TRBV27 and J is TRBJ2-2; TRBD1 matches at 9 bases. This CDR3 spans 16 amino acids. The V segment lost 6 bases and the J segment 6 bases; nucleotides outside the gene matches: 11. Germline V lookup: CDR1 MNHEY, CDR2 SMNVEV (reference sequence). CDR3 amino acids: CASRMARTGVAGELFF. DNA for the CDR3: TGTGCCAGCAGAATGGCCCGGACAGGGGTCGCCGGGGAGCTGTTTTTT.

The chain links TRBV6-5 to TRBJ1-5; TRBD1 might be the D (6 bases). The CDR3 has 13 amino acids. Trimming removed 6 bases from V and 7 bases from J, with 13 bases in between. Germline-derived CDR1 and CDR2 are MNHEY and SVGAGI. The CDR3 coding sequence is TGTGCCAGCAGCCGGACAGCAGTGCAGCCCCAGCATTTT. This codes for CASSRTAVQPQHF.

J is TRBJ2-2 and V is TRBV5-4, with no clear D. This CDR3 has 16 residues. Germline values: CDR1 SGHNT, CDR2 YYREEE (reference sequence). Trimming took 3 bases from V and 2 from J, leaving 14 bases between them. This chain's CDR3 is CASSSSTRVNTGELFF. The CDR3 DNA reads as TGTGCCAGCAGCTCATCGACTCGGGTAAACACCGGGGAGCTGTTTTTT.

V is TRBV29-1 and J is TRBJ2-7; 7 nucleotides align to TRBD1. CDR3 length: 13 amino acids. The ends lost 4 bases at V and 4 bases at J; junction bases unmatched: 7. Germline V gives CDR1 SQVTM, CDR2 ANQGSEA. This CDR3 is CSVVGTVGYEQYF. The CDR3 coding sequence is TGCAGCGTTGTCGGGACAGTCGGTTACGAGCAGTACTTC.

The chain is built from TRBV5-1 and TRBJ1-1; 8 nucleotides line up with TRBD1. V trimming: 1 base; J trimming: 1 base; junction bases outside the gene matches: 6. The CDR3 contains 16 residues. From germline, CDR1 is SGHRS and CDR2 YFSETQ. The CDR3 DNA sequence: TGCGCCAGCAGCTTGACGCAGGGGGCGGCGAACACTGAAGCTTTCTTT. The encoded protein is CASSLTQGAANTEAFF.

The CDR3 coding sequence is TGTGCCAGCCGTCCGGGAGGTGGGGATGGGGAGACCCAGTACTTC. It is translated as CASRPGGGDGETQYF. The chain carries TRBV7-8 and TRBJ2-5, with 7 bases that match TRBD2. V lost 8 bases and J lost 5; bases outside the gene matches: 14. This CDR3 contains 15 residues. The germline V gene has CDR1 SGHVS and CDR2 FQNEAQ. Supplemented by reference TRBV7-8 and TRBJ2-5, the full variable domain reads GAGVSQSPRYKVAKRGQDVALRCDPISGHVSLFWYQQALGQGPEFLTYFQNEAQLDKSGLPSDRFFAERPEGSVSTLKIQRTQQEDSAVYLCASRPGGGDGETQYFGPGTRLLVL.

V is TRBV13 and J is TRBJ2-7; 7 bases align to TRBD1. The ends lost 6 bases at V and 6 bases at J; junction bases unmatched: 11. This CDR3 is 14 amino acids long. Germline V gene lookup returns CDR1 PRHDT and CDR2 FYEKMQ (reference sequence). CDR3 bases: TGTGCCAGCAGTCCCTACAGGGGAATCTCCGAGCAGTACTTC. It codes for CASSPYRGISEQYF.

CDR3 bases: TGTGCCAGCAGCTTCGATAGCTCCTACGAGCAGTACTTC. Amino acid sequence: CASSFDSSYEQYF. The chain links TRBV11-1 to TRBJ2-5; no clear D. Gene TRBJ2-7 matches the end of the DNA better, so the J call may be wrong. The V gene's germline CDR1 is SGHAT and CDR2 FQDESV (reference sequence). The CDR3 spans 13 residues.

This chain joins TRBV11-2 and TRBJ2-1, with TRBD2 matching over 13 bases. The CDR3 runs to 19 residues. V lost 0 bases, J lost 6 bases, and 11 bases stayed unmatched. Germline assignment: CDR1 SGHAT and CDR2 FQNNGV. The CDR3 DNA follows: TGTGCCAGCAGCTTAGAACGACTAGCGGGGGGTTTCTATGGCAATGAGCAGTTCTTC. Translating it yields CASSLERLAGGFYGNEQFF. Full variable domain (remainder filled in from reference TRBV11-2 and TRBJ2-1): EAGVAQSPRYKIIEKRQSVAFWCNPISGHATLYWYQQILGQGPKLLIQFQNNGVVDDSQLPKDRFSAERLKGVDSTLKIQPAKLEDSAVYLCASSLERLAGGFYGNEQFFGPGTRLTVL.

The rearrangement joins TRBV5-4 to TRBJ1-1, with 8 nucleotides matching TRBD1. This CDR3 comprises 14 residues. Per the germline V gene, CDR1 is SGHNT and CDR2 is YYREEE (reference sequence). V shed 4 bases, J shed 0 bases, and the junction held 2 bases outside the gene matches. DNA of the CDR3: TGTGCCAGCAGCGCCAGGGGGCTGAACACTGAAGCTTTCTTT. Amino acid sequence: CASSARGLNTEAFF.

The rearrangement links TRBV7-2 to TRBJ2-3, with 14 bases that match TRBD2. After removal of 1 base from V and 4 bases from J, the junction contained 7 bases not matched to a gene. The germline V gene encodes CDR1 SGHTA and CDR2 FQGNSA. This CDR3 contains 18 residues. The CDR3 is CASSLGPGTSGSPDTQYF. In DNA form, the CDR3 reads TGTGCCAGCAGCTTAGGCCCTGGGACTAGCGGGAGCCCAGATACGCAGTATTTT.

This chain links TRBV25-1 with TRBJ2-2, with D perhaps TRBD1 (5 bases). Germline CDR1 and CDR2: MGHDK and SYGVNS. The CDR3 runs to 15 residues. Trimming left V 8 bases short and J 4 bases short, with 17 bases between. CDR3: CASPRARGSTGELFF. In DNA, the CDR3 is TGTGCCAGCCCAAGGGCTAGGGGCAGCACCGGGGAGCTGTTTTTT.

The chain couples TRBV7-2 to TRBJ2-4; the D is unclear. Trimming removed 1 base at V and 0 bases at J, with 4 bases between. Germline CDR1 reads SGHTA; CDR2 reads FQGNSA. The CDR3 runs 14 residues. The CDR3 DNA follows: TGTGCCAGCAGCTTAGTGGCAGCCAAAAACATTCAGTACTTC. Protein sequence: CASSLVAAKNIQYF.

The chain carries TRBV19 and TRBJ1-2; D is possibly TRBD1 (5 bases). This CDR3 is 13 amino acids long. V was shortened by 5 bases and J by 3 bases, with 10 bases between the two germline ends. Germline V gene data show CDR1 as LNHDA and CDR2 as SQIVND (reference sequence). CDR3 residues: CASSGASHYGYTF. CDR3 bases: TGTGCCAGTAGTGGGGCAAGCCACTATGGCTACACCTTC.

This chain links TRBV5-6 with TRBJ2-3; 7 nucleotides match TRBD2. V was clipped by 6 bases and J by 4 bases; unmatched bases: 11. This CDR3 is built from 15 residues. From germline, CDR1 is SGHDT and CDR2 YYEEEE. CDR3 sequence reads: CASTTSGTPPDTQYF. The CDR3 DNA reads as TGTGCCAGCACCACCAGCGGGACCCCCCCAGATACGCAGTATTTT. The whole variable domain, remainder taken from reference TRBV5-6 and TRBJ2-3, is DAGVTQSPTHLIKTRGQQVTLRCSPKSGHDTVSWYQQALGQGPQFIFQYYEEEERQRGNFPDRFSGHQFPNYSSELNVNALLLGDSALYLCASTTSGTPPDTQYFGPGTRLTVL.

The chain uses TRBV7-9 and TRBJ1-6; possibly TRBD1 for D (6 bases). The CDR3 totals 14 residues. The V gene lost 0 bases and the J gene lost 10 bases, with 10 bases spanning the gap. Germline V gene lookup returns CDR1 SEHNR and CDR2 FQNEAQ (reference sequence). CDR3 region: CASSLARGYSPLHF. CDR3 DNA: TGTGCCAGCAGCTTAGCCAGGGGATACTCACCCCTCCACTTT.

The V call is TRBV25-1, the J call TRBJ1-6; possibly TRBD1 for D (5 bases). The V end was cut by 1 base, the J end by 0 bases, with 10 bases between. There are 17 residues in the CDR3. Germline V gives CDR1 MGHDK, CDR2 SYGVNS. The CDR3 region has the DNA TGTGCCAGCAGTGAATGGGACGGGAGCTCCTATAATTCACCCCTCCACTTT. This codes for CASSEWDGSSYNSPLHF.

The genes are TRBV7-9 and TRBJ2-5; the match to TRBD1 covers 9 bases. This CDR3 region has 16 residues. J gave up 7 bases and V 4 bases, and 13 bases lay outside the gene matches. Germline CDR1 reads SEHNR; CDR2 reads FQNEAQ (reference sequence). The CDR3 loop reads CASSSTLTGGAWTQYF. In nucleotides, the CDR3 is TGTGCCAGCAGCTCTACCCTTACAGGGGGCGCGTGGACCCAGTACTTC.

The genes are TRBV28 and TRBJ2-7, with TRBD1 identical over 7 bases. Germline CDR1 is MDHEN and CDR2 is SYDVKM. There are 14 residues in the CDR3. Germline trimming cut 5 bases from V and 1 base from J; bases unmatched to any gene: 5. DNA of the CDR3: TGTGCCAGCAGTGGCTGGACAGGATCCTACGAGCAGTACTTC. Its translation: CASSGWTGSYEQYF.

This clone was detected a few times. The gene calls are TRBV2 and TRBJ1-5; 8 bases agree with TRBD1. J lost 5 bases, V lost 6 bases, and 6 bases had no gene match. The CDR3 contains 14 residues. The germline V gene has CDR1 SNHLY and CDR2 FYNNEI. The CDR3 protein is CASRGDRGDQPQHF. The CDR3 region has the DNA TGTGCCAGCAGGGGTGACAGGGGAGATCAGCCCCAGCATTTT.

The chain couples TRBV28 to TRBJ1-2; 7 nucleotides match TRBD1. Germline values: CDR1 MDHEN, CDR2 SYDVKM. CDR3 length equals 14 residues. V dropped 3 bases and J dropped 4; count of bases not matched to a gene: 5. CDR3 coding DNA: TGTGCCAGCAGTTTTTTGGGGGACAGCTATGGCTACACCTTC. This translates into CASSFLGDSYGYTF.

This chain links TRBV28 with TRBJ1-2, with D unresolved. The V and J ends lost 5 bases and 2 bases respectively, with 3 bases between them. Germline loops: CDR1 MDHEN, CDR2 SYDVKM. This CDR3 is built from 11 residues. CDR3 in DNA: TGTGCCAGCAGTCCGAACTATGGCTACACCTTC. As protein: CASSPNYGYTF.

The chain employs TRBV5-4 and TRBJ2-7; TRBD1 is a possible D gene (6 bases). The CDR3 totals 14 residues. Trimming removed 4 bases at V and 1 base at J, with 12 bases between. Germline-derived CDR1 and CDR2 are SGHNT and YYREEE (reference sequence). CDR3 DNA: TGTGCCAGCAGCCCCCGGGACATTTCCTACGAGCAGTACTTC. It specifies CASSPRDISYEQYF.

The chain couples TRBV7-9 to TRBJ1-3; D uncertain. The CDR3 sequence is 15 residues long. The V gene lost 6 bases and the J gene lost 0 bases, with 12 bases spanning the gap. The germline gives CDR1 SEHNR, CDR2 FQNEAQ (reference sequence). This CDR3 reads CASRPREHSGNTIYF. The CDR3 nucleotides are TGTGCCAGCAGGCCCCGGGAGCACTCTGGAAACACCATATATTTT.

The rearrangement links TRBV5-1 to TRBJ2-1; 15 nucleotides line up with TRBD2. J was trimmed by 4 bases and V by 4 bases; bases with no gene match: 3. The germline CDR1 and CDR2 sequences are SGHRS and YFSETQ. The CDR3 is made up of 16 amino acids. CDR3 in DNA: TGCGCCAGCAGCGGCGGACTAGCGGGGGGGTACAATGAGCAGTTCTTC. It codes for CASSGGLAGGYNEQFF.

The chain recombines TRBV27 with TRBJ2-1, with TRBD2 matching over 11 bases. The CDR3 spans 17 residues. Germline-derived CDR1 and CDR2 are MNHEY and SMNVEV (reference sequence). Trimming took 2 bases from V and 6 from J; bases not matched to a gene: 9. The CDR3 region is CASSLPVAGGPSNEQFF. CDR3 sequence (DNA): TGTGCCAGCAGTTTACCGGTAGCGGGAGGGCCAAGCAATGAGCAGTTCTTC.

The chain has TRBV4-1 and TRBJ1-4, with D tentatively TRBD1 (6 bases). The V end lost 1 base, the J end lost 6 bases, and 9 bases lay between the germline ends. From germline, CDR1 is MGHRA and CDR2 YSYEKL. CDR3 length: 14 amino acids. The CDR3 bases are TGCGCCAGCAGCCAAGGGGACATATATGAAAAACTGTTTTTT. This sequence encodes CASSQGDIYEKLFF.